This passage covers 26 T cell receptor beta chains from one sample sequenced in a study of T cells in localized non-small cell lung cancer. Some clones are missing from TCRdb's copy, which holds only in-frame ones; the method was immunoSEQ multiplex PCR. The table records 50,000 to 70,000 clones, roughly 79% of them present only once. Sequencing used PBMCs, obtained before any cancer treatment. The receptor source for this set is a man aged 35 to 70 with stage II lung adenocarcinoma.

This sequence joins TRBV20-1 and TRBJ1-4; D remains unclear. The CDR3 is made up of 11 amino acids. Trimming pared 6 bases from V and 0 bases from J, leaving 2 bases between. Per the germline V gene, CDR1 is DFQATT and CDR2 is SNEGSKA (reference sequence). In DNA form, the CDR3 reads TGCAGTGCCGCAACTAATGAAAAACTGTTTTTT. Its translation: CSAATNEKLFF.

This clone was observed a handful of times. Other DNA sequences of this sample code for an identical CDR3. The rearrangement links TRBV15 to TRBJ2-1, with D unclear. Trimming pared 9 bases from V and 7 bases from J, leaving 10 bases between. CDR3 length: 11 residues. Germline CDR1 LNHNV, CDR2 YYDKDF (reference sequence). In nucleotides, the CDR3 is TGTGCCACAACAGATCTTAATGAGCAGTTCTTC. Translating it yields CATTDLNEQFF.

V is TRBV5-4 and J is TRBJ1-5, with D possibly being TRBD1 (6 bases). Germline V gene data show CDR1 as SGHNT and CDR2 as YYREEE (reference sequence). This CDR3 comprises 14 residues. V lost 4 bases to trimming and J lost 3 bases, with 11 bases between them. For the CDR3, the DNA is TGTGCCAGCAGCCTACAGGGTAACAATCAGCCCCAGCATTTT. Translating it yields CASSLQGNNQPQHF.

This sequence joins TRBV5-1 and TRBJ1-2; 9 bases are shared with TRBD1. The CDR3 loop spans 12 amino acids. Germline assignment: CDR1 SGHRS and CDR2 YFSETQ. V lost 7 bases, J lost 4 bases, and 2 bases stayed unmatched. The chain's CDR3 is CASGTGRYGYTF. The CDR3 DNA sequence: TGCGCCAGCGGGACAGGGCGCTATGGCTACACCTTC.

The chain combines TRBV5-1 with TRBJ2-5, with D possibly called TRBD1 or TRBD2 (6 bases each). Trimming left V 0 bases short and J 1 base short, with 13 bases between. Germline V CDR1 and CDR2: SGHRS, YFSETQ. CDR3 size: 16 residues. This CDR3 is CASSLVGGGIQETQYF. In DNA form, the CDR3 reads TGCGCCAGCAGCTTGGTGGGGGGCGGGATCCAAGAGACCCAGTACTTC.

The V call is TRBV7-8, the J call TRBJ2-1; TRBD2 agrees at 8 bases. This CDR3 region has 17 residues. From germline, CDR1 is SGHVS and CDR2 FQNEAQ. Trimming cost V 0 bases and J 2 bases; bases outside gene matches: 6. CDR3 DNA sequence: TGTGCCAGCAGCTTAGCCAGACTAGCGAAGCCCTACAATGAGCAGTTCTTC. Its protein product is CASSLARLAKPYNEQFF.

The genes are TRBV9 and TRBJ2-7; D remains ambiguous. Germline lookup yields CDR1 SGDLS and CDR2 YYNGEE. V lost 5 bases, J lost 12 bases, and 15 bases lay in between. CDR3 length equals 11 residues. The CDR3 bases are TGTGCCAGCAGTTTAAATCCCATCGGGTACTTC. Translating gives CASSLNPIGYF.

This chain links TRBV2 with TRBJ1-1; no reliable D call. The CDR3 has 15 residues. Germline assignment: CDR1 SNHLY and CDR2 FYNNEI. The V end lost 5 bases, the J end lost 0 bases, and 13 bases lay between the germline ends. CDR3 bases: TGTGCCAGCAGTCAGGAACGGAGCATGAACACTGAAGCTTTCTTT. Translated: CASSQERSMNTEAFF.

The CDR3 region has the DNA TGTGCCAGCAGCGCCGACAGGGGTACGGGGGAGACCCAGTACTTC. As protein: CASSADRGTGETQYF. V usage is TRBV9 and J usage is TRBJ2-5; 8 bases are shared with TRBD1. Germline values: CDR1 SGDLS, CDR2 YYNGEE. With V trimmed by 3 bases and J by 5 bases, 9 bases remained unmatched. The CDR3 has 15 amino acids.

The chain recombines TRBV6-1 with TRBJ2-7; 13 positions match TRBD2. Unmatched junction bases numbered 9, after V lost 7 bases and J lost 12 bases. The germline gives CDR1 MNHNS, CDR2 SASEGT. CDR3 length: 13 amino acids. The CDR3 region is CASTTSGRALSYF. For the CDR3, the DNA is TGTGCCAGCACAACTAGCGGGAGGGCCCTTTCGTACTTC.

The chain employs TRBV6-6 and TRBJ1-3, with TRBD1 matching over 9 bases. This CDR3 has 12 residues. V lost 8 bases, J lost 11 bases, and 7 bases stayed unmatched. Germline values: CDR1 MNHNY, CDR2 SVGAGI (reference sequence). The CDR3 protein is CASGQGIFPIYF. The CDR3 DNA reads as TGTGCCAGCGGACAGGGGATTTTCCCCATATATTTT.

V and J are TRBV11-3 and TRBJ2-1; the match to TRBD2 covers 11 bases. From germline, CDR1 is SGHNT and CDR2 YENEEA. With 5 bases clipped from V and 7 bases from J, the junction kept 10 bases outside the gene matches. The CDR3 has 16 residues. CDR3 in amino acids: CASSTFGLAGGNEQFF. CDR3 DNA: TGTGCCAGCAGCACCTTCGGGCTAGCGGGAGGTAATGAGCAGTTCTTC.

This clone was detected only once. The genes are TRBV7-9 and TRBJ2-1, with D possibly called TRBD1 or TRBD2 (5 bases each). Trimming pared 8 bases from V and 6 bases from J, leaving 14 bases between. Germline-derived CDR1 and CDR2 are SEHNR and FQNEAQ (reference sequence). The CDR3 loop spans 13 amino acids. The CDR3 region is CASPTGAGNEQFF. Written as DNA, the CDR3 is TGTGCCAGCCCCACCGGGGCGGGCAATGAGCAGTTCTTC.

This clone has more than one count but fewer than ten. This sequence joins TRBV11-2 and TRBJ1-5, with a weak D call TRBD1 (5 bases). Germline CDR1 is SGHAT and CDR2 is FQNNGV. Trimming removed 1 base at V and 1 base at J, with 5 bases between. This CDR3 has 14 residues. The CDR3 spells CASSLGDSNQPQHF. The CDR3 DNA is TGTGCCAGCAGCTTAGGGGACAGCAATCAGCCCCAGCATTTT.

This chain uses TRBV9 with TRBJ2-6; D remains ambiguous. This CDR3 is 14 amino acids long. The germline gives CDR1 SGDLS, CDR2 YYNGEE. V gave up 4 bases and J gave up 0 bases, with 5 bases separating them. Written as DNA, the CDR3 is TGTGCCAGCAGCAGGGCCTCTGGGGCCAACGTCCTGACTTTC. Protein: CASSRASGANVLTF.

The chain couples TRBV4-1 to TRBJ1-2; TRBD1 matches at 10 bases. Germline V CDR1 and CDR2: MGHRA, YSYEKL. V was pared by 4 bases and J by 8 bases, with 7 bases of the junction left unmatched. The CDR3 runs to 14 residues. CDR3 sequence (DNA): TGCGCCAGCAGCCTAGACAGGGGGCGCGGCGGCTACACCTTC. Its translation is CASSLDRGRGGYTF.

The CDR3 coding sequence is TGTGCCAGTGGGACTAGCGGGAGGGCCGGGACCCAGTACTTC. Its protein is CASGTSGRAGTQYF. This chain joins TRBV19 and TRBJ2-5, with 16 nucleotides matching TRBD2. V gave up 8 bases and J gave up 7 bases; unmatched junction bases: 4. From germline, CDR1 is LNHDA and CDR2 SQIVND (reference sequence). The CDR3 is 14 amino acids.

The chain has TRBV6-5 and TRBJ2-2; D unresolved. CDR3 size: 16 residues. From germline, CDR1 is MNHEY and CDR2 SVGAGI. V lost 0 bases, J lost 1 base, and 9 bases lay in between. CDR3 DNA sequence: TGTGCCAGCAGTTACTCGCGACGATTGAACACCGGGGAGCTGTTTTTT. It yields the protein CASSYSRRLNTGELFF.

To note about this clone: A junction end diverges from the germline sequence, so it may reflect a read error. The CDR3 region has the DNA TGTGCCTGCAGGCCCTCTGGGGCCAACGTCCTGACTTTC. Translation: CACRPSGANVLTF. The gene calls are TRBV27 and TRBJ2-6; D is unresolved. Germline CDR1 reads MNHEY; CDR2 reads SMNVEV (reference sequence). This CDR3 region has 13 residues.

This chain links TRBV4-3 with TRBJ1-5; D unresolved. The length of the CDR3 is 16 residues. Trimming pared 0 bases from V and 1 base from J, leaving 10 bases between. Per germline, CDR1 LGHNA and CDR2 YSLEER. The CDR3 DNA sequence: TGCGCCAGCAGCCAAGATAGGGCCCTCAGCAATCAGCCCCAGCATTTT. This codes for CASSQDRALSNQPQHF.

The chain couples TRBV4-1 to TRBJ2-3; 9 bases are shared with TRBD2. The junction had 13 bases not matched to a gene; V was cut back by 0 bases and J by 0 bases. This CDR3 region has 20 residues. Germline values: CDR1 MGHRA, CDR2 YSYEKL. In DNA form, the CDR3 reads TGCGCCAGCAGCCAAGATCCTTCCTTTACTAGCGGGCCGAGCACAGATACGCAGTATTTT. Its translation is CASSQDPSFTSGPSTDTQYF.

The V and J genes are TRBV6-5 and TRBJ2-7, with TRBD1 matching over 10 bases. Germline V gene lookup returns CDR1 MNHEY and CDR2 SVGAGI. Losses at the gene ends were 6 bases for V and 3 bases for J; bases not matched to a gene: 8. This CDR3 is 15 amino acids long. CDR3 loop: CASRKDRGLIYEQYF. The CDR3 DNA sequence: TGTGCCAGCAGGAAAGACAGGGGGCTCATCTACGAGCAGTACTTC.

This chain joins TRBV5-1 and TRBJ2-5; the match to TRBD1 covers 7 bases. The CDR3 is 15 residues long. Per germline, CDR1 SGHRS and CDR2 YFSETQ. V shed 2 bases, J shed 2 bases, and the junction held 6 bases outside the gene matches. The CDR3, as DNA: TGCGCCAGCAGCTTCTACAGGGGCCAACAAGAGACCCAGTACTTC. Encoded protein: CASSFYRGQQETQYF.

J is TRBJ2-7 and V is TRBV6-5, with D hard to call. CDR3 length: 14 amino acids. Trimming took 2 bases from V and 0 from J, leaving 8 bases between them. Germline CDR1 MNHEY, CDR2 SVGAGI. The CDR3 is CASSYGSSSYEQYF. In DNA, the CDR3 is TGTGCCAGCAGTTACGGGTCCAGCTCCTACGAGCAGTACTTC.

The CDR3, as DNA: TGTGCCTGGAGGGGCGGCCCGGGGGAGCTGTTTTTT. It yields the protein CAWRGGPGELFF. The chain couples TRBV30 to TRBJ2-2; no clear D gene. The V end lost 3 bases, the J end lost 8 bases, and 10 bases lay between the germline ends. The CDR3 extends over 12 amino acids. CDR1 GTSNPN and CDR2 SVGIG come from the germline V gene (reference sequence).

The J gene is TRBJ2-1, the V gene TRBV7-6; the D gene is possibly TRBD2 (7 bases). V was clipped by 6 bases and J by 4 bases, with 19 bases between them. The CDR3 has 16 amino acids. Per germline, CDR1 SGHVS and CDR2 FNYEAQ. CDR3 residues: CASSFGRGSSYNEQFF. The CDR3 nucleotides are TGTGCCAGCAGTTTTGGGAGGGGGAGTTCATACAATGAGCAGTTCTTC.